The 2 T cell receptor beta chains below come from one sample, sequenced in a study of T cell responses to AZD1222 COVID-19 vaccine. Only in-frame clones appear in the TCRdb table, and some are missing; sequencing was by immunoSEQ multiplex PCR. This table holds over 120,000 clones, about nine tenths found once. The input for sequencing was peripheral blood, taken 28 days after the second AZD1222 dose. These TCRs come from an adult who received the AZD1222 COVID-19 vaccine.

The CDR3 reads CASSPRYEKLFF. The CDR3 DNA is TGTGCCAGCAGCCCCCGTTATGAAAAACTGTTTTTT. The V call is TRBV5-5, the J call TRBJ1-4; D not certain. The CDR3 runs 12 residues. With 4 bases removed from V and 6 bases from J, the gap between germline ends came to 7 bases. Germline V gene lookup returns CDR1 SGHKS and CDR2 YYEKEE (reference sequence).

For the CDR3, the DNA is TGTGCCAGCAGCATTAGCGGGGTGTTTGGCGAGCAGTACTTC. Translation: CASSISGVFGEQYF. V is TRBV28 and J is TRBJ2-7, with TRBD2 matching 8 bases. This CDR3 region has 14 residues. Per germline, CDR1 MDHEN and CDR2 SYDVKM. V shed 6 bases, J shed 6 bases, and the junction held 10 bases outside the gene matches.